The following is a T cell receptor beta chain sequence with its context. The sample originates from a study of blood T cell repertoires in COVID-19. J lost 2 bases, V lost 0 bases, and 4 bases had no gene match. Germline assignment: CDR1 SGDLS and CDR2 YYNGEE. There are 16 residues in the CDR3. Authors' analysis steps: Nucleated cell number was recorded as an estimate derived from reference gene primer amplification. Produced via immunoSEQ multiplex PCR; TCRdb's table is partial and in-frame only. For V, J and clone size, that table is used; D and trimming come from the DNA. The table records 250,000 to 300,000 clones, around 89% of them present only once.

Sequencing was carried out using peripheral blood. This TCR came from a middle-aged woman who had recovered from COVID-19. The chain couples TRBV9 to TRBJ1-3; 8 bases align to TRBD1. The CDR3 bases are TGTGCCAGCAGCGTAGGGACAGGGTTGGCTGGAAACACCATATATTTT. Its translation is CASSVGTGLAGNTIYF. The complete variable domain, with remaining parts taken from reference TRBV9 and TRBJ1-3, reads DSGVTQTPKHLITATGQRVTLRCSPRSGDLSVYWYQQSLDQGLQFLIQYYNGEERAKGNILERFSAQQFPDLHSELNLSSLELGDSALYFCASSVGTGLAGNTIYFGEGSWLTVV.